The next 18 T cell receptor beta chains were all read from a single sample in a study of CD8+ T cells in alopecia areata (dated by TCRdb to the late 2010s). The library came from the immunoSEQ multiplex PCR assay. RNA was extracted from all samples and reverse transcribed into cDNA, which served as template for TCR sequencing. Entries here come from immuneACCESS through TCRdb and include only in-frame sequences with V and J called. Some clones fail to appear in such tables; in the studies checked, an unresolved V gene covers under half of the shortfall, and the cause of the remainder is unknown. This sample comprises hundreds of thousands of clones, 60% of them detected only once. Around 0.84% of the sample belongs to the ten largest clones. Read against the paper, the sample's treatment or condition label means: oral pan-JAK inhibitor, 5-10 mg twice daily. The specimen comprised CD4+ T cells sorted from blood, sampled at week 52, from a patient treated with tofacitinib. The receptors derive from a human donor with alopecia areata.

This chain joins TRBV30 and TRBJ2-2, with 8 bases that match TRBD1. The germline V gene encodes CDR1 GTSNPN and CDR2 SVGIG (reference sequence). J was trimmed by 4 bases and V by 2 bases; bases with no gene match: 6. This CDR3 comprises 15 residues. CDR3 region: CAWSRTGQATGELFF. The DNA for the CDR3 is TGTGCCTGGAGTAGGACAGGGCAAGCCACCGGGGAGCTGTTTTTT.

This rearrangement joins TRBV7-8 to TRBJ2-5; 8 bases agree with TRBD2. CDR3 length equals 17 residues. V gave up 5 bases and J gave up 2 bases; unmatched junction bases: 13. Germline CDR1 is SGHVS and CDR2 is FQNEAQ. CDR3 bases: TGTGCCAGCAGCCCCTGGGTGGTAGCGGGGTGGCAAGAGACCCAGTACTTC. Encoded protein: CASSPWVVAGWQETQYF.

The genes are TRBV29-1 and TRBJ1-1, with a tentative D call TRBD1 (6 bases). CDR1 SQVTM and CDR2 ANQGSEA come from the germline V gene. The CDR3 totals 10 residues. The V gene lost 6 bases and the J gene lost 10 bases, with 12 bases spanning the gap. CDR3 region: CSVLQGIAFF. In DNA, the CDR3 is TGCAGCGTCTTACAGGGTATAGCTTTCTTT. Full variable domain (missing parts from reference TRBV29-1 and TRBJ1-1): SAVISQKPSRDICQRGTSLTIQCQVDSQVTMMFWYRQQPGQSLTLIATANQGSEATYESGFVIDKFPISRPNLTFSTLTVSNMSPEDSSIYLCSVLQGIAFFGQGTRLTVV.

In this sample, this clone turned up once. The chain carries TRBV4-1 and TRBJ1-4; 8 bases are a match to TRBD1. Germline CDR1 MGHRA, CDR2 YSYEKL. This CDR3 has 15 amino acids. V gave up 1 base and J gave up 7 bases; unmatched junction bases: 5. CDR3 residues: CASSQGLQGGEKLFF. The CDR3 DNA sequence: TGCGCCAGCAGCCAAGGGTTACAGGGGGGTGAAAAACTGTTTTTT.

There are a few counts of this clone. The chain links TRBV7-2 to TRBJ1-5, with D tentatively TRBD1 (5 bases). CDR3 length: 14 residues. V dropped 5 bases and J dropped 6 bases, with 14 bases sitting between them. Germline V gene data show CDR1 as SGHTA and CDR2 as FQGNSA. The CDR3, as DNA: TGTGCCAGCAGCCCAGACAGTTCGGGTCAGCCCCAGCATTTT. It yields the protein CASSPDSSGQPQHF.

J is TRBJ1-1 and V is TRBV7-8, with a possible D match to TRBD1 (5 bases). The germline gives CDR1 SGHVS, CDR2 FQNEAQ. The CDR3 covers 13 residues. V was shortened by 4 bases and J by 0 bases, with 6 bases between the two germline ends. The CDR3, as DNA: TGTGCCAGCAGCTCACAGGTGAACACTGAAGCTTTCTTT. This encodes CASSSQVNTEAFF.

This clone was counted a few times. This rearrangement joins TRBV29-1 to TRBJ2-1; 7 bases map to TRBD1. Germline V gene data show CDR1 as SQVTM and CDR2 as ANQGSEA. The CDR3 spans 12 residues. J was trimmed by 6 bases and V by 4 bases; bases with no gene match: 3. The CDR3 loop is CSVGQGVNEQFF. The CDR3 DNA sequence: TGCAGCGTTGGCCAGGGGGTCAATGAGCAGTTCTTC.

The chain carries TRBV27 and TRBJ2-7; perhaps TRBD2 as D (6 bases). Germline V gene data show CDR1 as MNHEY and CDR2 as SMNVEV (reference sequence). Trimming took off 5 bases at V and 0 bases at J, with 17 bases between the two ends. The CDR3 runs 16 residues. CDR3 amino acids: CASSRFLRDSSYEQYF. DNA for the CDR3: TGTGCCAGCAGTCGCTTCCTCCGGGACTCCTCCTACGAGCAGTACTTC.

The CDR3: CACSAEVTDTQYF. In nucleotides, the CDR3 is TGTGCCTGCTCCGCGGAGGTTACAGATACGCAGTATTTT. The chain employs TRBV30 and TRBJ2-3; TRBD2 is a possible D gene (5 bases). V was cut by 6 bases and J by 3 bases, with 13 bases left in between. Germline loops: CDR1 GTSNPN, CDR2 SVGIG (reference sequence). The CDR3 has 13 amino acids.

The rearrangement links TRBV7-9 to TRBJ2-7; the D is unclear. The V gene's germline CDR1 is SEHNR and CDR2 FQNEAQ (reference sequence). The CDR3 contains 15 residues. Between the trimmed V and J ends, which lost 5 bases and 6 bases, there was a span of 20 bases. This chain's CDR3 is CASSPGRNSWSEQYF. CDR3 DNA: TGTGCCAGCAGCCCAGGCCGGAACAGCTGGAGCGAGCAGTACTTC.

The J gene is TRBJ2-1, the V gene TRBV5-1, with a possible D match to TRBD1 (6 bases). V was pared by 4 bases and J by 3 bases, with 8 bases between. The CDR3 runs to 13 residues. Germline values: CDR1 SGHRS, CDR2 YFSETQ. DNA of the CDR3: TGCGCCAGCAGCCCACAGGGCTACAATGAGCAGTTCTTC. It translates to CASSPQGYNEQFF.

The chain links TRBV29-1 to TRBJ2-2, with a tentative D call TRBD1 (5 bases). The V gene's germline CDR1 is SQVTM and CDR2 ANQGSEA. CDR3 length equals 13 residues. Between the trimmed V and J ends, which lost 4 bases and 1 base, there was a span of 7 bases. The CDR3 sequence is CSVVGQNTGELFF. CDR3 DNA sequence: TGCAGCGTTGTTGGACAGAACACCGGGGAGCTGTTTTTT.

Comments on this clone: The same CDR3 can be traced to other DNA sequences in this sample. The genes are TRBV30 and TRBJ2-5; 8 bases are shared with TRBD1. Per germline, CDR1 GTSNPN and CDR2 SVGIG (reference sequence). J gave up 2 bases and V 2 bases, and 1 base lay outside the gene matches. This CDR3 spans 13 amino acids. CDR3 protein: CAWSRQGQETQYF. The CDR3 nucleotides are TGTGCCTGGAGTCGACAGGGGCAAGAGACCCAGTACTTC.

The chain employs TRBV30 and TRBJ1-5; possibly TRBD1 for D (6 bases). Germline CDR1 and CDR2: GTSNPN and SVGIG (reference sequence). This CDR3 region has 13 residues. V was shortened by 5 bases and J by 5 bases, with 13 bases between the two germline ends. The CDR3 DNA reads TGTGCCTGGGCCCCAGGGGCTGATCAGCCCCAGCATTTT. It encodes CAWAPGADQPQHF.

CDR3 amino acids: CASSPSWSNYGYTF. The CDR3 DNA is TGTGCCAGCAGCCCCAGCTGGAGTAACTATGGCTACACCTTC. The chain uses TRBV7-6 and TRBJ1-2; D uncertain. The V gene's germline CDR1 is SGHVS and CDR2 FNYEAQ. V dropped 5 bases and J dropped 1 base, with 11 bases sitting between them. The CDR3 has 14 amino acids.

This rearrangement joins TRBV30 to TRBJ1-6, with 7 bases matching TRBD1. The germline CDR1 and CDR2 sequences are GTSNPN and SVGIG (reference sequence). The length of the CDR3 is 13 residues. V gave up 8 bases and J gave up 6 bases; unmatched junction bases: 7. CDR3 region: CALRTGRNSPLHF. The CDR3 DNA is TGTGCCCTGAGGACAGGACGTAATTCACCCCTCCACTTT.

This clone occurred a few times. This rearrangement joins TRBV5-4 to TRBJ1-2; D not resolved. CDR1 and CDR2 from the germline V gene are SGHNT and YYREEE (reference sequence). Trimming shortened V by 4 bases and J by 4 bases, and 11 bases separated the two germline ends. This CDR3 contains 13 residues. CDR3 residues: CASSPGVAYGYTF. Here the CDR3 DNA reads TGTGCCAGCAGCCCAGGTGTGGCCTATGGCTACACCTTC.

The chain has TRBV23-1 and TRBJ2-6; D unresolved. TRBV23-1 is recorded as an ORF, its role being uncertain. Trimming left V 0 bases short and J 5 bases short, with 11 bases between. The CDR3 is made up of 16 amino acids. CDR3 loop: CASSQSTFMRANVLTF. CDR3 sequence (DNA): TGCGCCAGCAGTCAATCGACATTTATGAGGGCCAACGTCCTGACTTTC.